One sample yielded the 31 T cell receptor beta chains listed below, sequenced in a study of T cells after posttransplantation cyclophosphamide. Only in-frame clones appear in the TCRdb table, and some are missing; sequencing was by immunoSEQ multiplex PCR. The sample has tens of thousands of clones, about 77% seen once. Cyclophosphamide on days +3 and +4 followed busulfan-fludarabine conditioning and a marrow graft. The sample here was CD4+ T cells sorted from blood, taken just over 1,900 days after a stem cell transplant with posttransplant cyclophosphamide. Receptor source: a female patient between 40 and 55 years old who received an allogeneic stem cell transplant from a related donor, was CMV-positive, and had no GVHD. Some T cells may originate from the graft donor.

In this sample, this clone turned up a few times. The V call is TRBV7-3, the J call TRBJ2-7; 9 nucleotides agree with TRBD1. This CDR3 is 13 amino acids long. V shed 5 bases, J shed 5 bases, and the junction held 4 bases outside the gene matches. The V gene's germline CDR1 is SGHTA and CDR2 FQGTGA. The CDR3 protein is CASSLRTGDEQYF. CDR3 nucleotide sequence: TGTGCCAGCAGCCTCCGGACAGGGGACGAGCAGTACTTC.

This clone has a handful of counts. The gene calls are TRBV6-1 and TRBJ1-3; D is uncertain. CDR3 length: 12 residues. CDR1 is MNHNS, CDR2 SASEGT, per germline. Trimming removed 7 bases at V and 4 bases at J, with 8 bases between. This CDR3 reads CASIMLGNTIYF. For the CDR3, the DNA is TGTGCCAGCATTATGTTAGGAAACACCATATATTTT.

The chain carries TRBV19 and TRBJ1-5; D call uncertain. The CDR3 covers 13 residues. With 3 bases removed from V and 7 bases from J, the gap between germline ends came to 10 bases. The V gene's germline CDR1 is LNHDA and CDR2 SQIVND (reference sequence). CDR3 nucleotide sequence: TGTGCCAGTAGTATTAACAGCCGGCAGCCCCAGCATTTT. This gives the protein CASSINSRQPQHF.

This clone has a handful of counts. Other DNA sequences in the same sample also yield this CDR3. CDR3 bases: TGTGCCAGCAGTTACTCGTACAGGGACTATGGCTACACCTTC. This gives the protein CASSYSYRDYGYTF. The V gene is TRBV6-5, the J gene TRBJ1-2, with D possibly being TRBD1 (6 bases). V shed 0 bases and J shed 3 bases, with 8 bases lying between them. In germline, CDR1 is MNHEY, CDR2 SVGAGI. The CDR3 has 14 amino acids.

The V call is TRBV6-5, the J call TRBJ2-1; 15 bases line up with TRBD2. The V gene end was trimmed by 5 bases and the J gene end by 15 bases; junction bases not matched to a gene: 11. The CDR3 is 15 residues long. Germline CDR1 and CDR2: MNHEY and SVGAGI. The CDR3 is CASSAPGLAGGRWFF. Here the CDR3 DNA reads TGTGCCAGCAGTGCGCCGGGACTAGCGGGGGGAAGGTGGTTCTTC.

The V gene is TRBV7-6, the J gene TRBJ1-2, with a possible D match to TRBD1 (6 bases). The CDR3 contains 13 residues. CDR1 and CDR2 (germline): SGHVS, FNYEAQ. Trimming pared 5 bases from V and 2 bases from J, leaving 9 bases between. CDR3: CASSKTGNYGYTF. The CDR3 DNA sequence: TGTGCCAGCAGCAAAACAGGGAACTATGGCTACACCTTC.

This chain connects TRBV19 to TRBJ1-2; D remains ambiguous. The CDR3 is 15 amino acids. Germline lookup yields CDR1 LNHDA and CDR2 SQIVND (reference sequence). V dropped 0 bases and J dropped 4 bases, with 12 bases sitting between them. DNA of the CDR3: TGTGCCAGTAGTATAGATATATCTCGCGGCTATGGCTACACCTTC. Its translation is CASSIDISRGYGYTF.

V gene TRBV5-1 combines with J gene TRBJ2-1; 11 bases fit TRBD2. V trimming: 3 bases; J trimming: 3 bases; junction bases outside the gene matches: 5. The CDR3 has 16 amino acids. CDR1 is SGHRS and CDR2 is YFSETQ in the germline V gene. CDR3 DNA: TGCGCCAGCAGCTCGGCTAGCGGGGGGATCTACAATGAGCAGTTCTTC. Translated, it gives CASSSASGGIYNEQFF.

The chain is built from TRBV27 and TRBJ1-2, with D possibly TRBD1 on 6 matching bases. Germline loops: CDR1 MNHEY, CDR2 SMNVEV (reference sequence). Trimming pared 3 bases from V and 1 base from J, leaving 15 bases between. The CDR3 runs 16 residues. In DNA, the CDR3 is TGTGCCAGCAGTTTCCTAGGACAGAAGTTTAACTATGGCTACACCTTC. As protein: CASSFLGQKFNYGYTF.

The chain recombines TRBV10-3 with TRBJ2-7, with a tentative D call TRBD1 (6 bases). This CDR3 spans 13 amino acids. Germline CDR1 reads ENHRY; CDR2 reads SYGVKD. V was cut by 5 bases and J by 6 bases, with 14 bases left in between. As DNA, the CDR3 is TGTGCCATCAGTTTAGACAGGTGGAGCGAGCAGTACTTC. It codes for CAISLDRWSEQYF.

The chain couples TRBV2 to TRBJ2-7; 11 nucleotides match TRBD1. This CDR3 contains 13 residues. Germline-derived CDR1 and CDR2 are SNHLY and FYNNEI. J was trimmed by 5 bases and V by 6 bases; bases with no gene match: 3. This chain's CDR3 is CASRDRGPHEQYF. In DNA, the CDR3 is TGTGCCAGCAGGGACAGGGGGCCCCACGAGCAGTACTTC.

This clone was recorded a few times. The V gene is TRBV6-5, the J gene TRBJ1-1, with 7 bases fitting TRBD1. V gave up 5 bases and J gave up 5 bases; unmatched junction bases: 5. The CDR3 is 13 amino acids. Germline-derived CDR1 and CDR2 are MNHEY and SVGAGI. CDR3 nucleotides: TGTGCCAGCAGTCGTACAGGGGAGACTGAAGCTTTCTTT. The encoded protein is CASSRTGETEAFF.

The V and J genes are TRBV7-9 and TRBJ2-3, with TRBD2 identical over 8 bases. V dropped 5 bases and J dropped 2; count of bases not matched to a gene: 9. CDR1 and CDR2 from the germline V gene are SEHNR and FQNEAQ (reference sequence). The CDR3 is made up of 16 amino acids. The CDR3 protein is CASSPEASGPTDTQYF. As DNA, the CDR3 is TGTGCCAGCAGCCCCGAGGCTAGCGGGCCCACAGATACGCAGTATTTT.

This clone turned up a few times. The chain couples TRBV20-1 to TRBJ1-1; D gene unclear. CDR3 size: 11 residues. The V and J ends lost 6 bases and 0 bases respectively, with 5 bases between them. Germline V gene sequence: CDR1 DFQATT, CDR2 SNEGSKA (reference sequence). The CDR3 region has the DNA TGCAGTGCCTACCTGAACACTGAAGCTTTCTTT. Protein: CSAYLNTEAFF.

V usage is TRBV6-6 and J usage is TRBJ2-4; 8 positions match TRBD1. The CDR3 contains 14 residues. The ends lost 4 bases at V and 3 bases at J; junction bases unmatched: 2. The germline gives CDR1 MNHNY, CDR2 SVGAGI (reference sequence). The CDR3 loop is CASSLGTGKNIQYF. The CDR3 nucleotides are TGTGCCAGCAGTTTAGGGACAGGCAAAAACATTCAGTACTTC.

This chain connects TRBV11-2 to TRBJ2-7; D is ambiguous. Trimming removed 1 base from V and 4 bases from J, with 11 bases in between. The length of the CDR3 is 14 residues. Germline CDR1 reads SGHAT; CDR2 reads FQNNGV. CDR3: CASSLGPTSYEQYF. CDR3 DNA: TGTGCCAGCAGCTTAGGTCCGACATCTTACGAGCAGTACTTC.

The chain couples TRBV19 to TRBJ1-6, with 10 bases fitting TRBD1. The CDR3 runs to 16 residues. Per germline, CDR1 LNHDA and CDR2 SQIVND (reference sequence). V dropped 5 bases and J dropped 10; count of bases not matched to a gene: 11. As DNA, the CDR3 is TGTGCCAGTAGTTTCCCTCCGGGACAGGGGAGATCACCCCTCCACTTT. This gives the protein CASSFPPGQGRSPLHF.

The V call is TRBV12-5, the J call TRBJ2-7, with a tentative D call TRBD1 (6 bases). V was shortened by 6 bases and J by 2 bases, with 17 bases between the two germline ends. This CDR3 has 15 amino acids. Looked up from germline, CDR1 is LGHNT and CDR2 is FRNRAP. The CDR3 region is CASGGIGTPAYEQYF. The CDR3 DNA sequence: TGTGCTAGTGGAGGTATCGGGACACCGGCCTACGAGCAGTACTTC.

The J gene is TRBJ2-7, the V gene TRBV11-2; 8 bases agree with TRBD1. Losses at the gene ends were 1 base for V and 1 base for J; bases not matched to a gene: 3. Germline values: CDR1 SGHAT, CDR2 FQNNGV. The CDR3 extends over 15 amino acids. The CDR3 nucleotides read TGTGCCAGCAGCTTAGGACAGGGGAGATCCTACGAGCAGTACTTC. Translated, it gives CASSLGQGRSYEQYF.

With respect to this clone: One junction end disagrees with the germline gene, perhaps due to a read error. The chain uses TRBV7-2 and TRBJ1-1; D not resolved. Germline lookup yields CDR1 SGHTA and CDR2 FQGNSA. The CDR3 covers 10 residues. CDR3 in amino acids: CASSFEAPSF. For the CDR3, the DNA is TGTGCCAGCAGCTTCGAAGCCCCGAGCTTT.

This clone showed up just once. The CDR3, as DNA: TGTGCCAGCAGCGTAGCGTCTAGCGGAGTCCAAGAGACCCAGTACTTC. Its protein is CASSVASSGVQETQYF. The V call is TRBV9, the J call TRBJ2-5, with 7 positions matching TRBD2. The CDR3 is 16 residues long. Germline V gene sequence: CDR1 SGDLS, CDR2 YYNGEE. The J segment lost 1 base and the V segment lost 0 bases, leaving 6 bases of the junction unmatched. Drawing the rest from reference TRBV9 and TRBJ2-5, the complete variable domain is DSGVTQTPKHLITATGQRVTLRCSPRSGDLSVYWYQQSLDQGLQFLIQYYNGEERAKGNILERFSAQQFPDLHSELNLSSLELGDSALYFCASSVASSGVQETQYFGPGTRLLVL.

The V gene is TRBV28, the J gene TRBJ1-2; maybe TRBD1 (6 bases). CDR1 and CDR2 (germline): MDHEN, SYDVKM. The V end was cut by 1 base, the J end by 8 bases, with 14 bases between. This CDR3 is 14 amino acids long. The DNA of the CDR3 is TGTGCCAGCAGTTTATACCAACAGGGTGACGGCTACACCTTC. It is translated as CASSLYQQGDGYTF.

The V and J genes are TRBV15 and TRBJ1-6; D might be TRBD1 (5 bases). Germline loops: CDR1 LNHNV, CDR2 YYDKDF (reference sequence). The germline V and J ends were trimmed by 0 bases and 4 bases, with 7 bases remaining between them. This CDR3 is 15 amino acids long. The CDR3 loop is CATSRDGTYNSPLHF. The CDR3 region has the DNA TGTGCCACCAGCAGAGACGGGACTTATAATTCACCCCTCCACTTT. Drawing the rest from reference TRBV15 and TRBJ1-6, the complete variable domain is DAMVIQNPRYQVTQFGKPVTLSCSQTLNHNVMYWYQQKSSQAPKLLFHYYDKDFNNEADTPDNFQSRRPNTSFCFLDIRSPGLGDTAMYLCATSRDGTYNSPLHFGNGTRLTVT.

The chain combines TRBV5-5 with TRBJ2-3, with 7 bases aligning to TRBD2. Germline assignment: CDR1 SGHKS and CDR2 YYEKEE (reference sequence). V gave up 0 bases and J gave up 5 bases; unmatched junction bases: 3. This CDR3 has 14 residues. The CDR3 reads CASSLGGGGDTQYF. The CDR3 nucleotides are TGTGCCAGCAGCTTGGGTGGCGGGGGAGATACGCAGTATTTT.

This chain joins TRBV28 and TRBJ1-2, with a tentative D call TRBD1 (6 bases). This CDR3 is 14 amino acids long. Trimming shortened V by 7 bases and J by 4 bases, and 16 bases separated the two germline ends. Germline values: CDR1 MDHEN, CDR2 SYDVKM. The CDR3 coding sequence is TGTGCCAGCATTGCGGACAGCCGAGTCTATGGCTACACCTTC. This encodes CASIADSRVYGYTF.

The chain links TRBV7-6 to TRBJ2-2, with D perhaps TRBD1 (6 bases). This CDR3 is built from 16 residues. The V end lost 1 base, the J end lost 4 bases, and 13 bases lay between the germline ends. Germline CDR1 reads SGHVS; CDR2 reads FNYEAQ. Here the CDR3 reads CASSLEQGWGTGELFF. Here the CDR3 DNA reads TGTGCCAGCAGCTTAGAACAGGGTTGGGGCACCGGGGAGCTGTTTTTT.

This clone was found once. The CDR3 spells CASSLAGGASYEQYF. The CDR3 region has the DNA TGCGCCAGCAGCTTGGCCGGGGGGGCCTCGTACGAGCAGTACTTC. The chain links TRBV5-1 to TRBJ2-7, with 8 bases aligning to TRBD2. Unmatched junction bases numbered 6, after V lost 0 bases and J lost 4 bases. The CDR3 spans 15 residues. Germline-derived CDR1 and CDR2 are SGHRS and YFSETQ.

This rearrangement joins TRBV7-9 to TRBJ2-5; TRBD1 aligns across 7 bases. The end of the DNA fits TRBJ2-7 better, so the J call may be wrong. This CDR3 region has 14 residues. Germline V CDR1 and CDR2: SEHNR, FQNEAQ (reference sequence). CDR3 amino acids: CASRPGQATYEQYF. CDR3 coding DNA: TGTGCCAGCAGACCCGGACAGGCTACCTACGAGCAGTACTTC.

V is TRBV18 and J is TRBJ2-7; D remains ambiguous. V was clipped by 2 bases and J by 2 bases, with 4 bases between them. The CDR3 covers 12 residues. CDR1 is KGHSH and CDR2 is LQKENI in the germline V gene. The CDR3 DNA is TGTGCCAGCTCACCAGGGCCCTACGAGCAGTACTTC. It is translated as CASSPGPYEQYF.

This clone has only a few counts. The genes are TRBV5-1 and TRBJ1-2, with no clear D. Germline CDR1 SGHRS, CDR2 YFSETQ. The CDR3 extends over 13 amino acids. V was pared by 0 bases and J by 6 bases, with 9 bases between. CDR3 bases: TGCGCCAGCAGCTTGGCGATAAACAATGGCTACACCTTC. Protein: CASSLAINNGYTF.

This chain connects TRBV5-6 to TRBJ1-2; TRBD1 aligns across 8 bases. Germline values: CDR1 SGHDT, CDR2 YYEEEE. The CDR3 covers 14 residues. V gave up 2 bases and J gave up 4 bases; unmatched junction bases: 4. CDR3 sequence: CASSFPTGGYGYTF. CDR3 coding DNA: TGTGCCAGCAGCTTCCCCACAGGGGGCTATGGCTACACCTTC.